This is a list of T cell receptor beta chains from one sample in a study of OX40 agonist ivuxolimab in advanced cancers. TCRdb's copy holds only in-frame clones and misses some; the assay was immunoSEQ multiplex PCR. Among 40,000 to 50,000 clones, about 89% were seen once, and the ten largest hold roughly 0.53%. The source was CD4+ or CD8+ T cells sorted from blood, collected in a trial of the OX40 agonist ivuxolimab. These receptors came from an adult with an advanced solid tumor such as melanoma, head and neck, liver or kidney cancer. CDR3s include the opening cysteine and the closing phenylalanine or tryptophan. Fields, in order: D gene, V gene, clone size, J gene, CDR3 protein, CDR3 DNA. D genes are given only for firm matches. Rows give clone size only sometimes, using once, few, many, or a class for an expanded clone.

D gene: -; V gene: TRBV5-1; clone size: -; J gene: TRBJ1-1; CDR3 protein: CASSWGHLNTEAFF; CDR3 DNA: TGCGCCAGCAGCTGGGGACATTTGAACACTGAAGCTTTCTTT
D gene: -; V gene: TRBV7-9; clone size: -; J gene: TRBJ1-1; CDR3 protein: CASSFSGEMGTEAFF; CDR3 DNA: TGTGCCAGCAGCTTCTCAGGGGAGATGGGTACTGAAGCTTTCTTT
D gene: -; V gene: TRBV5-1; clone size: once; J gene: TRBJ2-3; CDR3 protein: CASSLQGNSDTQYF; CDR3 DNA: TGCGCCAGCAGCTTGCAGGGTAATTCAGATACGCAGTATTTT
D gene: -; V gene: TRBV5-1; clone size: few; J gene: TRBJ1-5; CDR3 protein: CASSLEGGNQPQHF; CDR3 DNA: TGCGCCAGCAGCTTGGAAGGGGGCAATCAGCCCCAGCATTTT
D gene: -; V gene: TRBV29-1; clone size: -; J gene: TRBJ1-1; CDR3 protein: CSVAATGTVNTEAFF; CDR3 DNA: TGCAGCGTTGCGGCCACCGGGACTGTAAACACTGAAGCTTTCTTT
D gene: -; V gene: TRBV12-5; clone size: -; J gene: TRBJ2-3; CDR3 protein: CASGLFGVGTDTQYF; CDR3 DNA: TGTGCTAGTGGTTTGTTCGGGGTGGGAACAGATACGCAGTATTTT
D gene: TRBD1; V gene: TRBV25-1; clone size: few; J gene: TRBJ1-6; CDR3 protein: CASSFRGTGESPLHF; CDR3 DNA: TGTGCCAGCAGTTTCCGAGGGACAGGGGAATCACCCCTCCACTTT
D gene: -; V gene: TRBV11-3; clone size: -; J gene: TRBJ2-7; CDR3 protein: CASSLVDHSTYEQYF; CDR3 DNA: TGTGCCAGCAGCTTAGTCGACCACTCTACCTACGAGCAGTACTTC
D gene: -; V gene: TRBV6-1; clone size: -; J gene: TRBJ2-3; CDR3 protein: CASVAILTDTQYF; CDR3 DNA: TGTGCCAGCGTGGCGATCCTCACAGATACGCAGTATTTT
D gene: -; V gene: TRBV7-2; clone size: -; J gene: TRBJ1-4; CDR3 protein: CASSLISGRSNEKLFF; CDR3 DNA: TGTGCCAGCAGCTTAATTTCAGGGAGGTCTAATGAAAAACTGTTTTTT
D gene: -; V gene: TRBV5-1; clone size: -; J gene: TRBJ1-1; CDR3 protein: CASSFGRGMNTEAFF; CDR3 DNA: TGCGCCAGCAGCTTCGGCAGGGGCATGAACACTGAAGCTTTCTTT